This T cell receptor (beta chain) is from a study of blood T cell repertoires in COVID-19. Those enrolled in Seattle joined during active infection and were followed longitudinally afterward. The assay was immunoSEQ multiplex PCR, and TCRdb's table has in-frame clones only and misses some. The table lists about 49,000 clones, 81% of them singletons. Sequencing was performed on peripheral blood. The receptor was derived from a woman over 75 with COVID-19, enrolled during active disease.

Here the CDR3 reads CASRQGQGASNYGYTF. CDR3 bases: TGCGCCAGCAGACAAGGACAGGGGGCTTCAAACTATGGCTACACCTTC. This chain links TRBV5-1 with TRBJ1-2, with 11 positions matching TRBD1. Germline V gene lookup returns CDR1 SGHRS and CDR2 YFSETQ. Germline trimming cut 5 bases from V and 2 bases from J; bases unmatched to any gene: 8. This CDR3 contains 16 residues.